These 5 T cell receptor beta chains share one sample of origin, sequenced in a study of T cells in Graves' hyperthyroidism and ophthalmopathy. RNA transcripts were the template for amplifying TCR beta CDR3 regions. An initial round of RT-PCR targeting the TCR CDR3 relied on the HTBI primer set. TCRdb recomputed calls from the multiplex PCR reads with MiXCR, one row per CDR3 protein. The repertoire consists of 45,000 or so distinct CDR3 sequences, with over 45% occurring once and the leading ten covering roughly 32%. Sequenced input: peripheral blood or thyroid tissue (not recorded which). The receptors here all came from a woman aged 45-59 years with Graves' hyperthyroidism.

The V call is TRBV4-3, the J call TRBJ2-1, with a possible D match to TRBD2 (6 bases). Trimming left V 0 bases short and J 5 bases short, with 14 bases between. There are 16 residues in the CDR3. The germline CDR1 and CDR2 sequences are LGHNA and YSLEER. CDR3 in amino acids: CASSQDWASVHNEQFF. In DNA, the CDR3 is TGCGCCAGCAGCCAAGATTGGGCTAGCGTGCACAATGAGCAGTTCTTC.

The table lists this clonotype with a count of one. The conserved closing phenylalanine or tryptophan is absent in this CDR3, likely reflecting a read error. Because the CDR3's place on the DNA is in doubt, the DNA is left out and the CDR3 is given as listed by TCRdb. The rearrangement joins TRBV20-1 to TRBJ2-7. CDR1 DFQATT and CDR2 SNEGSKA come from the germline V gene (reference sequence). The CDR3 totals 14 residues, both ends included. The CDR3 here is CSASPGGGSYEPYL.

This chain connects TRBV7-8 to TRBJ2-6; 7 bases are a match to TRBD2. V lost 8 bases, J lost 1 base, and 17 bases stayed unmatched. The CDR3 spans 19 residues. Germline values: CDR1 SGHVS, CDR2 FQNEAQ. The DNA of the CDR3 is TGTGCCAGCTCTAAAGAGTCTAGCGGAGCCGTTTCTGGGGCCAACGTCCTGACTTTC. Protein: CASSKESSGAVSGANVLTF.

The V call is TRBV10-3, the J call TRBJ1-4; D uncertain. Germline CDR1 and CDR2: ENHRY and SYGVKD. Trimming pared 4 bases from V and 8 bases from J, leaving 8 bases between. This CDR3 region has 12 residues. The CDR3 protein is CAISAFNEKLFF. The CDR3, as DNA: TGTGCCATCAGTGCATTCAACGAAAAACTGTTTTTT.

DNA of the CDR3: TGCAGTGCTACAGACAGGGGGGGGATCGAGCAGTACTTC. As protein: CSATDRGGIEQYF. The chain carries TRBV20-1 and TRBJ2-7, with 9 bases matching TRBD1. Per germline, CDR1 DFQATT and CDR2 SNEGSKA (reference sequence). V was pared by 4 bases and J by 6 bases, with 7 bases of the junction left unmatched. CDR3 size: 13 residues.